This TCR beta chain was identified in a study of blood T cell repertoires in COVID-19. TCRdb's copy holds only in-frame clones and misses some; the assay was immunoSEQ multiplex PCR. The table has about 200,000 clones, about nine tenths seen once; the top ten hold 3.5% to 4.5%. This clone was found a few times. After removal of 0 bases from V and 4 bases from J, the junction contained 5 bases not matched to a gene. The CDR3 contains 15 residues. Germline assignment: CDR1 MNHEY and CDR2 SMNVEV (reference sequence). The TCR comes from a man in his fifties or sixties with acute or convalescent COVID-19. Sample: peripheral blood. The chain links TRBV27 to TRBJ1-2; TRBD1 matches at 7 bases. The CDR3 sequence: CASSLSRGAPYGYTF. CDR3 DNA sequence: TGTGCCAGCAGTTTATCCAGGGGGGCCCCCTATGGCTACACCTTC.